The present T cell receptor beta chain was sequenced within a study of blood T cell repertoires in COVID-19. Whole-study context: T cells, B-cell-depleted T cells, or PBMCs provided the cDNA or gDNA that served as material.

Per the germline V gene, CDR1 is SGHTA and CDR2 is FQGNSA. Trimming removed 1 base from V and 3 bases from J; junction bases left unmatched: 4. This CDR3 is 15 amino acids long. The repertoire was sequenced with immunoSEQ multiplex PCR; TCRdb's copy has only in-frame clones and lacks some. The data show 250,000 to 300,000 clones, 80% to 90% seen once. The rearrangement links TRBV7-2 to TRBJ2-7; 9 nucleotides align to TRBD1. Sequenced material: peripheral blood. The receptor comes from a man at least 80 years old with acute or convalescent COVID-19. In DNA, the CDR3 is TGTGCCAGCAGCTTAGGGGACAGGGCCTACTACGAGCAGTACTTC. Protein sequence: CASSLGDRAYYEQYF.